This T cell receptor beta chain appears in the sequencing data of a study of blood T cell repertoires in COVID-19. Study-level information: In each case, the material was cDNA or gDNA derived from T cells, B-cell-depleted T cells, or PBMCs.

As handled by the study authors: Reference gene primer amplification in the assay estimated nucleated cell counts. Sequencing was performed with immunoSEQ multiplex PCR; in TCRdb, only in-frame clones are kept and a portion is missing. V, J and clone size are taken as reported in that table, and D and trimming were inferred from the DNA itself. The sample lists just over 350,000 clones, roughly 87% occurring once. Looked up from germline, CDR1 is MNHEY and CDR2 is SMNVEV (reference sequence). V dropped 3 bases and J dropped 1 base, with 15 bases sitting between them. CDR3 length: 16 amino acids. Participants were placed into cohorts based on the clinical history they reported.

Material for sequencing was PBMCs or T cells enriched from blood (not recorded which). The J gene is TRBJ1-1, the V gene TRBV27, with D tentatively TRBD1 (6 bases). The origin of this receptor is a woman aged 30 to 39 who had recovered from COVID-19. Written as DNA, the CDR3 is TGTGCCAGCAGTTTCAGCGAACACAGGGCGAACACTGAAGCTTTCTTT. Amino acid sequence: CASSFSEHRANTEAFF.